This T cell receptor (beta chain) was observed in a study of blood T cell repertoires in COVID-19. Across the whole study: Samples taken during acute and convalescent COVID-19 were collected in the United States, Italy and Spain.

Clinical histories supplied by participants themselves formed the basis of cohort assignment. Some clones are missing from TCRdb's copy, which holds only in-frame ones; the method was immunoSEQ multiplex PCR. The sample lists some 500,000 clones; roughly 88% were seen once. The sequenced material came from PBMCs or T cells enriched from blood (not recorded which). The clonotype was recovered from a woman aged 40 to 50 who had recovered from COVID-19.

CDR3 sequence reads: CASSLTGRNEQFF. CDR3 DNA sequence: TGTGCCAGCAGCCTGACGGGGAGGAATGAGCAGTTCTTC. The rearrangement links TRBV6-5 to TRBJ2-1; maybe TRBD2 (6 bases). CDR1 is MNHEY, CDR2 SVGAGI, per germline. This CDR3 has 13 residues. V dropped 6 bases and J dropped 7 bases, with 13 bases sitting between them.